The 25 T cell receptor beta chains below all came from one sample that was sequenced in a study of blood T cells in healthy people across ages. For the second PCR, which ran for about 6 to 12 cycles, a sample-barcoded 5' primer and a J-beta primer mix were used. From the 5' RACE reads, TCRdb called clonotypes with MiXCR, one entry per CDR3 protein. The data show about 1.4 million distinct CDR3 sequences, with roughly 64% seen just once and approximately 7% held by the top ten. Material: blood. The receptors stem from a man between 18 and 29 years old in good health.

The chain employs TRBV12-3 or TRBV12-4 and TRBJ1-5; 9 nucleotides match TRBD1. V lost 3 bases, J lost 5 bases, and 5 bases stayed unmatched. CDR3 length: 15 residues. The CDR3, as DNA: TGTGCCAGCAGTTTTACGGGGGACAGGGATCAGCCCCAGCATTTT. Encoded protein: CASSFTGDRDQPQHF.

The sample holds a few counts of this clonotype. V is TRBV28 and J is TRBJ2-3; no definite D call. Germline V CDR1 and CDR2: MDHEN, SYDVKM. V shed 3 bases and J shed 2 bases, with 6 bases lying between them. The CDR3 loop spans 13 amino acids. CDR3 protein: CASSFANTDTQYF. In DNA, the CDR3 is TGTGCCAGCAGTTTTGCGAACACAGATACGCAGTATTTT.

The V call is TRBV9, the J call TRBJ2-3; D remains ambiguous. The CDR3 totals 14 residues. Germline assignment: CDR1 SGDLS and CDR2 YYNGEE. V gave up 0 bases and J gave up 0 bases, with 5 bases separating them. CDR3 nucleotides: TGTGCCAGCAGCGTAGAAGTCAGCACAGATACGCAGTATTTT. Translating gives CASSVEVSTDTQYF.

This clonotype was counted only a few times. This chain connects TRBV10-3 to TRBJ2-3; D tentatively fits TRBD1 or TRBD2 (5 bases each). V gave up 8 bases and J gave up 6 bases, with 15 bases separating them. Germline V gene lookup returns CDR1 ENHRY and CDR2 SYGVKD. This CDR3 contains 13 residues. The CDR3 spells CAIGRGVGDTQYF. The DNA for the CDR3 is TGTGCCATCGGTCGAGGGGTAGGGGATACGCAGTATTTT.

With respect to this clonotype: The junction shows a germline mismatch at one end, possibly a read error. V usage is TRBV7-7 and J usage is TRBJ2-1; 7 nucleotides align to TRBD2. The CDR3 totals 16 residues. From germline, CDR1 is SSHAT and CDR2 FNYEAQ (reference sequence). The CDR3 is CASSSAGTTLYNEQFF. The CDR3 DNA reads as TGTGCTAGCAGCTCGGCCGGGACTACTCTATACAATGAGCAGTTCTTC.

CDR3 coding DNA: TGTGCCAGCAGTCCTGGACTATGGGGTCCCACAGATACGCAGTATTTT. Translating it yields CASSPGLWGPTDTQYF. This chain connects TRBV12-3 or TRBV12-4 to TRBJ2-3, with a possible D match to TRBD2 (6 bases). The CDR3 has 16 amino acids. V gave up 5 bases and J gave up 2 bases, with 17 bases separating them.

A word on this clonotype: Mismatch with germline at one junction end may stem from a read error. CDR3 amino acids: CASSRASTGNSGNEQFF. DNA for the CDR3: TGTGCTAGCAGCCGCGCCTCGACAGGGAATAGTGGGAATGAGCAGTTCTTC. J is TRBJ2-1 and V is TRBV7-7; TRBD1 matches at 7 bases. The CDR3 is made up of 17 amino acids. Germline CDR1 reads SSHAT; CDR2 reads FNYEAQ (reference sequence).

The J gene is TRBJ2-3, the V gene TRBV4-1; D possibly corresponds to TRBD1 (5 bases). The germline V and J ends were trimmed by 0 bases and 5 bases, with 9 bases remaining between them. This CDR3 spans 14 amino acids. The germline V gene encodes CDR1 MGHRA and CDR2 YSYEKL. CDR3 in DNA: TGCGCCAGCAGCCAAGAGTGGACAATAGATACGCAGTATTTT. Its translation is CASSQEWTIDTQYF.

This CDR3 is CASLGVLPPGQGLTSSNYGYTF. The CDR3 nucleotides read TGTGCCAGCCTAGGAGTTTTACCCCCGGGACAAGGACTAACCTCATCTAACTATGGCTACACCTTC. The chain is built from TRBV12-3 or TRBV12-4 and TRBJ1-2; the D gene is possibly TRBD1 (6 bases). Between the trimmed V and J ends, which lost 8 bases and 0 bases, there was a span of 37 bases. The CDR3 sequence is 22 residues long.

The chain is built from TRBV15 and TRBJ1-6; D perhaps matches TRBD1 (5 bases). Trimming cost V 6 bases and J 7 bases, with 13 bases left between them. The CDR3 has 14 residues. Germline CDR1 reads LNHNV; CDR2 reads YYDKDF (reference sequence). The CDR3 here is CATSPGLKNSPLHF. The CDR3 region has the DNA TGTGCCACCAGTCCGGGACTGAAAAATTCACCCCTCCACTTT.

The chain joins TRBV20-1 to TRBJ2-1; a weak D match, TRBD2 (5 bases). Trimming took 0 bases from V and 1 from J, leaving 28 bases between them. This CDR3 is 21 amino acids long. From germline, CDR1 is DFQATT and CDR2 SNEGSKA (reference sequence). In DNA form, the CDR3 reads TGCAGTGCTAGAGATTCCTCACGCGAGGGATCCGCATATATATCCTACAATGAGCAGTTCTTC. This codes for CSARDSSREGSAYISYNEQFF.

The chain combines TRBV4-1 with TRBJ1-2, with D unresolved. Germline V gene data show CDR1 as MGHRA and CDR2 as YSYEKL. Trimming stripped 1 base from V and 2 bases from J, with 11 bases between. There are 15 residues in the CDR3. As DNA, the CDR3 is TGCGCCAGCAGCCAAGTGAATGTCGGGAACTATGGCTACACCTTC. The encoded protein is CASSQVNVGNYGYTF.

Concerning this clonotype itself: A much larger clone differs from this one at a single base, so this may be a read error. The rearrangement uses TRBV29-1 and TRBJ2-7, with 9 positions matching TRBD1. The germline V gene encodes CDR1 SQVTM and CDR2 ANQGSEA. The CDR3 runs to 12 residues. After removal of 6 bases from V and 5 bases from J, the junction contained 5 bases not matched to a gene. In DNA, the CDR3 is TGCAGCGTCCGGGACAGGGCCGACGAGCAGTACTTC. It codes for CSVRDRADEQYF.

The V call is TRBV11-2, the J call TRBJ2-7, with D perhaps TRBD1 (6 bases). Germline values: CDR1 SGHAT, CDR2 FQNNGV. This CDR3 contains 15 residues. Trimming removed 6 bases at V and 4 bases at J, with 19 bases between. CDR3 protein: CASSPLGTRLYEQYF. The CDR3 DNA is TGTGCCAGCAGTCCTCTCGGGACACGTTTATACGAGCAGTACTTC.

V is TRBV12-5 and J is TRBJ2-3; D remains unclear. This CDR3 is built from 13 residues. Looked up from germline, CDR1 is LGHNT and CDR2 is FRNRAP. V was trimmed by 6 bases and J by 1 base, leaving 8 bases between them. CDR3 loop: CASGLDGTDTQYF. CDR3 in DNA: TGTGCTAGTGGATTAGATGGCACAGATACGCAGTATTTT. The full variable domain, rest sourced from reference TRBV12-5 and TRBJ2-3, is DARVTQTPRHKVTEMGQEVTMRCQPILGHNTVFWYRQTMMQGLELLAYFRNRAPLDDSGMPKDRFSAEMPDATLATLKIQPSEPRDSAVYFCASGLDGTDTQYFGPGTRLTVL.

The V and J genes are TRBV9 and TRBJ2-3; 11 positions match TRBD2. The germline V gene has CDR1 SGDLS and CDR2 YYNGEE. Losses at the gene ends were 0 bases for V and 6 bases for J; bases not matched to a gene: 12. This CDR3 region has 18 residues. This CDR3 reads CASSVVLELAGAGDTQYF. The DNA for the CDR3 is TGTGCCAGCAGCGTAGTTCTCGAACTAGCGGGAGCCGGGGATACGCAGTATTTT.

The chain employs TRBV10-3 and TRBJ2-5; D tentatively fits TRBD1 or TRBD2 (5 bases each). Germline assignment: CDR1 ENHRY and CDR2 SYGVKD. This CDR3 has 14 amino acids. Trimming cost V 0 bases and J 5 bases, with 10 bases left between them. This CDR3 reads CAISESGQRETQYF. The CDR3 region has the DNA TGTGCCATCAGTGAGTCGGGGCAGCGGGAGACCCAGTACTTC.

The chain joins TRBV4-2 to TRBJ2-1; D unclear. Trimming shortened V by 7 bases and J by 8 bases, and 21 bases separated the two germline ends. The length of the CDR3 is 15 residues. Germline V gene data show CDR1 as LGHNA and CDR2 as YNFKEQ. The CDR3 DNA reads TGTGCCAGCACCAGCAAGGATTCCTCGGGCGATGAGCAGTTCTTC. Its translation: CASTSKDSSGDEQFF.

This clonotype has a handful of counts. The chain combines TRBV5-1 with TRBJ2-3; TRBD1 is a possible D gene (6 bases). The CDR3 extends over 16 amino acids. Trimming shortened V by 2 bases and J by 2 bases, and 15 bases separated the two germline ends. Per germline, CDR1 SGHRS and CDR2 YFSETQ. The CDR3: CASSFMDSSTTDTQYF. The DNA for the CDR3 is TGCGCCAGCAGCTTTATGGACAGTTCGACCACAGATACGCAGTATTTT.

This chain links TRBV4-1 with TRBJ2-5; TRBD2 agrees at 9 bases. V shed 0 bases and J 4 bases; nucleotides not matched to a gene: 6. The germline V gene encodes CDR1 MGHRA and CDR2 YSYEKL. CDR3 size: 16 residues. CDR3 in amino acids: CASSQDWTSELETQYF. In nucleotides, the CDR3 is TGCGCCAGCAGCCAAGACTGGACTAGCGAGTTAGAGACCCAGTACTTC.

The chain's CDR3 is CAWAETQYF. CDR3 bases: TGTGCTTGGGCAGAGACCCAGTACTTC. The chain uses TRBV27 and TRBJ2-5; D call uncertain. Germline-derived CDR1 and CDR2 are MNHEY and SMNVEV (reference sequence). The CDR3 totals 9 residues.

The chain carries TRBV6-1 and TRBJ2-1, with D possibly TRBD2 on 6 matching bases. The CDR3 runs to 17 residues. In germline, CDR1 is MNHNS, CDR2 SASEGT. V lost 4 bases and J 0 bases, leaving 16 bases between the germline ends. CDR3 sequence reads: CASSVTGTSSSYNEQFF. CDR3 in DNA: TGTGCCAGCAGTGTGACCGGGACTTCTAGCTCCTACAATGAGCAGTTCTTC.

The rearrangement joins TRBV2 to TRBJ2-4; 11 bases are a match to TRBD2. The length of the CDR3 is 19 residues. CDR1 is SNHLY and CDR2 is FYNNEI in the germline V gene. The junction had 17 bases not matched to a gene; V was cut back by 5 bases and J by 5 bases. The CDR3: CASSYPESSAGLAENIQYF. DNA for the CDR3: TGTGCCAGCAGTTACCCCGAGAGCTCTGCGGGACTAGCGGAAAACATTCAGTACTTC.

This clonotype turned up a few times. The rearrangement uses TRBV28 and TRBJ2-7, with 10 bases aligning to TRBD2. With 5 bases clipped from V and 4 bases from J, the junction kept 5 bases outside the gene matches. Germline CDR1 MDHEN, CDR2 SYDVKM. The CDR3 sequence is 14 residues long. CDR3 in amino acids: CASSESGRAYEQYF. CDR3 nucleotide sequence: TGTGCCAGCAGTGAAAGCGGGAGGGCATACGAGCAGTACTTC.

This clonotype was recorded a few times. The DNA for the CDR3 is TGTGCCAGCAGTCCCGCCCCAGGTAGCAATGAGCAGTTCTTC. Translated: CASSPAPGSNEQFF. The rearrangement uses TRBV7-9 and TRBJ2-1; no clear D. This CDR3 comprises 14 residues. The V and J ends lost 6 bases and 6 bases respectively, with 15 bases between them. Germline loops: CDR1 SEHNR, CDR2 FQNEAQ (reference sequence).